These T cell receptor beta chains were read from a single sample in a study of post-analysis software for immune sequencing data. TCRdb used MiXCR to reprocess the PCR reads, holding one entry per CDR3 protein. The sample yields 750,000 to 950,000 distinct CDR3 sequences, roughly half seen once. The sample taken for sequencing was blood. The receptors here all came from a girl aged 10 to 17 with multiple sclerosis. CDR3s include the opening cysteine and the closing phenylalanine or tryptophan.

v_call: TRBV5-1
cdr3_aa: CASSRDYFYEQYF

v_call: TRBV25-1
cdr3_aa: CASSEGFSNQPQHF

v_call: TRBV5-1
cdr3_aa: CASSLDTGTESSYEQYF

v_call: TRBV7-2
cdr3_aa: CASSLIQGFYNEQFF

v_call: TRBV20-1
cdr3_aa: CSARDPQETYNEQFF

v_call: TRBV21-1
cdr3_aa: CASSKKEGRYGYTF

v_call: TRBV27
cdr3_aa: CASTGRDRNEQYF

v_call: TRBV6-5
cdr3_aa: CASSYGFRGKETQYF

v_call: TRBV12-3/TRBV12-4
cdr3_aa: CASSGDRGPQETQYF

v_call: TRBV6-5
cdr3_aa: CASSRLEGVTYNEQFF

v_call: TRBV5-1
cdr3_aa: CASSFQRGNTGELFF

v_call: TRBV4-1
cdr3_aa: CASSHTQGQPQHF

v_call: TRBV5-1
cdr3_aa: CASSQQDTQYF

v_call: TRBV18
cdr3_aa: CASSPQGTGNSPLHF

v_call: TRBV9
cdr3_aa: CASSAPGDSPYQSSYNEQFF

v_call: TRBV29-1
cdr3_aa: CSPVLAAYNEQFF

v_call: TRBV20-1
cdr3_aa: CSASGQANNEQFF

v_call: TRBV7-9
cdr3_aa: CASSLEKQGQEQYF

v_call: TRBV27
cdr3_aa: CASSHPRGLISGANVLTF

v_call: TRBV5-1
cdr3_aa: CASSLTGTGAEQYF

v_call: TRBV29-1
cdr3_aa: CSVRVVGPPTDTQYF

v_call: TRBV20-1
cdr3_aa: CSARGQALWDNEQFF

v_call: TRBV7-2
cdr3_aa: CASSLAALRAQYF

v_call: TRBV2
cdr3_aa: CASSEGGALSYEQYF

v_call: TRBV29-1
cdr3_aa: CSVANDRAPDYEQYF

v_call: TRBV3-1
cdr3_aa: CASSQDWLADTQYF

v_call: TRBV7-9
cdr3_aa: CASSRPRTDRAEEHYGYTF

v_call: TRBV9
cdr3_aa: CASSVNLQSEQYF

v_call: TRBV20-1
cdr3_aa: CSARSPAWVQETQYF

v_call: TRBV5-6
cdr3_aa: CASSYRTPGTDTQYF

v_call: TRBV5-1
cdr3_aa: CASSYRVRDEQYF

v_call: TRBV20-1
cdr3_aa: CSASQQGESETQYF

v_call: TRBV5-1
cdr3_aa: CASRTLEVGEQYF

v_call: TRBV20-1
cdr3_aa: CSAWLGGGGYTF

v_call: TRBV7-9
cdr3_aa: CASSPIQGTGRYNEQFF

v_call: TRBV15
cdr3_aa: CATKGREGYEQYF

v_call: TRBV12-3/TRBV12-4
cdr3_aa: CASRSEWGDGGGYTF

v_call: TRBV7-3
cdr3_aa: CASSSPKGGGRQFF

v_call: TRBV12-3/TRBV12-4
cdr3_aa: CASSSNSQDEKLFF

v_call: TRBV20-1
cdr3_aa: CSAGTGADNEQFF

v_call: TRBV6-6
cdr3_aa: CASSYSGGQETQYF

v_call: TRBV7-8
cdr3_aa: CASSRLGAGGMNTEAFF

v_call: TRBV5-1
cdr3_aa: CASSLELRQEPYEQYF

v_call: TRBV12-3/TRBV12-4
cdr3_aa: CASSQAGAQETQYF

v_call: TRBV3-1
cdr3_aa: CASSHDGTSGSGEQFF

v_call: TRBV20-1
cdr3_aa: CSALSPARNTGERFF

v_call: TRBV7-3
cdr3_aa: CASSFITGDTQYF

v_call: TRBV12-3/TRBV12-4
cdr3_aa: CASTLGQAGPYEQYF

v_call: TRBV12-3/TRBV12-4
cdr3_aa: CASSFWTQDEQYF

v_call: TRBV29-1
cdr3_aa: CSVPGQGAGEQYF

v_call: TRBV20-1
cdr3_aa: CSAPRLGGRSSSYEQYF

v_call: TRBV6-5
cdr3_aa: CALGVGGPYEQYF

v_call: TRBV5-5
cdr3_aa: CASSLVPWSGQETGRQFF

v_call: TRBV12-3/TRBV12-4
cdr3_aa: CASSPGHSYEQYF

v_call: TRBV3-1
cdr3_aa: CASSQRLAGDTYEQYF

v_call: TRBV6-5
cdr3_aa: CASSRTGGHGYTF

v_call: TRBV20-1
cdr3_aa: CSASIAAPSPQYF

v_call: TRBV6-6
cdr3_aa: CASSYSASNQPQHF

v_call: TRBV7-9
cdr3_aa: CASSRRGGGEQYF

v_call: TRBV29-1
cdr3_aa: CSGGGSGVSYEQYF